The entry below describes one T cell receptor beta chain. The antigen is undetermined. The sample belongs to a study of T cell responses to AZD1222 COVID-19 vaccine. General observations from the study: Repertoires were sampled only after the peak T cell response. Spike-specific TCR breadth and depth were elevated following two AZD1222 doses.

CDR1 and CDR2 from the germline V gene are SGHTA and FQGNSA. There are 13 residues in the CDR3. V was pared by 1 base and J by 5 bases, with 9 bases between. TCRdb keeps only in-frame clones here, not all; method: immunoSEQ multiplex PCR. Of about 82,000 clones in the sample, 90% were seen once. This sequence was found in an adult in good health. This chain connects TRBV7-2 to TRBJ2-7; D gene ambiguous. The source material was peripheral blood, sampled on day 0 of AZD1222 vaccination. Here the CDR3 DNA reads TGTGCCAGCAGCTTAGAGGCGGCCCACGAGCAGTACTTC. Translating it yields CASSLEAAHEQYF.